Presented here are 3 T cell receptor beta chains from one specimen sequenced in a study of early T cells in non-severe SARS-CoV-2 infection. TCRdb redid the calling of the 5' RACE reads with MiXCR, one entry per CDR3 protein. The sample has roughly 47,000 distinct CDR3 sequences; about 25% are singletons. Sequencing was performed on whole blood, taken at baseline. These receptors all stem from an adult who was a healthcare worker with PCR-confirmed SARS-CoV-2 infection or an uninfected control (not recorded which).

The chain links TRBV11-2 to TRBJ2-2; TRBD2 is a possible D gene (6 bases). This CDR3 spans 15 amino acids. V shed 3 bases and J shed 2 bases, with 10 bases lying between them. CDR1 SGHAT and CDR2 FQNNGV come from the germline V gene. CDR3 protein: CASSFRGFNTGELFF. The CDR3 region has the DNA TGTGCCAGCAGCTTCCGGGGGTTTAACACCGGGGAGCTGTTTTTT.

The chain carries TRBV11-2 and TRBJ2-1; 7 bases fit TRBD2. The CDR3 covers 13 residues. Germline V gene data show CDR1 as SGHAT and CDR2 as FQNNGV. The junction had 8 bases not matched to a gene; V was cut back by 5 bases and J by 10 bases. The chain's CDR3 is CASSRGDYQEQFF. For the CDR3, the DNA is TGTGCCAGCAGCCGAGGGGACTACCAGGAGCAGTTCTTC.

This rearrangement joins TRBV6-6 to TRBJ1-6; D is unclear. Trimming left V 6 bases short and J 0 bases short, with 15 bases between. The CDR3 is 17 amino acids. Germline CDR1 is MNHNY and CDR2 is SVGAGI (reference sequence). The CDR3 DNA sequence: TGTGCCAGCAGCCGCCCCACGGGGAGCTCCTATAATTCACCCCTCCACTTT. It encodes CASSRPTGSSYNSPLHF.